A single sample gave rise to the 11 T cell receptor beta chains below, sequenced in a study of T cells in localized non-small cell lung cancer. The repertoire was sequenced with immunoSEQ multiplex PCR; TCRdb's copy has only in-frame clones and lacks some. The repertoire holds more than 1,000 clones, with roughly two fifths as singletons. Sequences were derived from normal lung tissue next to the tumor, sampled before any cancer treatment. The receptors shown here come from a woman aged 40 to 75 with stage I lung adenocarcinoma.

The chain is built from TRBV15 and TRBJ2-1; TRBD2 aligns across 11 bases. The CDR3 has 16 amino acids. Germline loops: CDR1 LNHNV, CDR2 YYDKDF (reference sequence). With V trimmed by 2 bases and J by 1 base, 1 base remained unmatched. The CDR3 loop reads CATSRLAGGSYNEQFF. In nucleotides, the CDR3 is TGTGCCACCAGCAGACTAGCGGGAGGTTCCTACAATGAGCAGTTCTTC.

V and J are TRBV10-2 and TRBJ1-1; no clear D gene. CDR3 length equals 14 residues. In germline, CDR1 is WSHSY, CDR2 SAAADI. Deletions cut 2 bases from V and 1 base from J, with 8 bases between. CDR3 in amino acids: CASSEGYGNTEAFF. CDR3 sequence (DNA): TGCGCCAGCAGTGAGGGGTATGGGAACACTGAAGCTTTCTTT.

V is TRBV11-1 and J is TRBJ1-1, with 9 bases identical to TRBD1. The ends lost 1 base at V and 5 bases at J; junction bases unmatched: 2. In germline, CDR1 is SGHAT, CDR2 FQDESV (reference sequence). This CDR3 is 14 amino acids long. The CDR3 sequence is CASSLGDRVTEAFF. The CDR3 DNA is TGTGCCAGCAGCTTAGGGGACAGGGTGACTGAAGCTTTCTTT.

This clone has just a few counts. The chain couples TRBV2 to TRBJ2-6; TRBD2 is a possible D gene (5 bases). This CDR3 has 18 residues. V was pared by 2 bases and J by 0 bases, with 14 bases between. The germline CDR1 and CDR2 sequences are SNHLY and FYNNEI. The CDR3 coding sequence is TGTGCCAGCAGTGAATATGGGAGAGGCCGCTCTGGGGCCAACGTCCTGACTTTC. It codes for CASSEYGRGRSGANVLTF. Supplemented by reference TRBV2 and TRBJ2-6, the full variable domain reads EPEVTQTPSHQVTQMGQEVILRCVPISNHLYFYWYRQILGQKVEFLVSFYNNEISEKSEIFDDQFSVERPDGSNFTLKIRSTKLEDSAMYFCASSEYGRGRSGANVLTFGAGSRLTVL.

The chain uses TRBV9 and TRBJ2-7; TRBD1 aligns across 8 bases. After removal of 0 bases from V and 1 base from J, the junction contained 3 bases not matched to a gene. CDR3 length: 15 amino acids. CDR1 and CDR2 from the germline V gene are SGDLS and YYNGEE. The CDR3 DNA sequence: TGTGCCAGCAGCGTAGGGCAGGGGGCATCCTACGAGCAGTACTTC. It yields the protein CASSVGQGASYEQYF. Based on the CDR3 plus reference TRBV9 and TRBJ2-7, the full variable domain is DSGVTQTPKHLITATGQRVTLRCSPRSGDLSVYWYQQSLDQGLQFLIQYYNGEERAKGNILERFSAQQFPDLHSELNLSSLELGDSALYFCASSVGQGASYEQYFGPGTRLTVT.

This chain connects TRBV14 to TRBJ1-1, with no clear D. Trimming removed 0 bases at V and 1 base at J, with 3 bases between. This CDR3 has 13 residues. Germline CDR1 is SGHDN and CDR2 is FVKESK. The CDR3, as DNA: TGTGCCAGCAGCCAAGACACGAACACTGAAGCTTTCTTT. Translating gives CASSQDTNTEAFF.

The sample holds a few counts of this clone. The V gene is TRBV11-3, the J gene TRBJ2-1, with 11 nucleotides matching TRBD2. The CDR3 runs 16 residues. Germline CDR1 SGHNT, CDR2 YENEEA. Unmatched junction bases numbered 2, after V lost 0 bases and J lost 4 bases. The CDR3 here is CASSLEGTSGYNEQFF. As DNA, the CDR3 is TGTGCCAGCAGCTTAGAGGGGACTAGCGGATACAATGAGCAGTTCTTC.

DNA for the CDR3: TGTGCCAGCAGCTTAGGAAGGGGAGAGGTAGAAGAGACCCAGTACTTC. The encoded protein is CASSLGRGEVEETQYF. The chain employs TRBV11-3 and TRBJ2-5; the D gene could be TRBD1 or TRBD2 (5 bases each). The length of the CDR3 is 16 residues. Germline V gene data show CDR1 as SGHNT and CDR2 as YENEEA. Trimming removed 1 base at V and 3 bases at J, with 15 bases between.

This clone was seen a few times. This chain uses TRBV29-1 with TRBJ1-5; D remains ambiguous. This CDR3 region has 12 residues. CDR1 is SQVTM, CDR2 ANQGSEA, per germline. V lost 4 bases and J lost 3, with 7 bases in between. In DNA, the CDR3 is TGCAGCGTTGGCCAGAACAATCAGCCCCAGCATTTT. Its translation: CSVGQNNQPQHF.

This chain connects TRBV29-1 to TRBJ2-1; TRBD2 is a possible D gene (6 bases). Germline loops: CDR1 SQVTM, CDR2 ANQGSEA. V was clipped by 3 bases and J by 0 bases, with 9 bases between them. The CDR3 contains 14 residues. CDR3 loop: CSVDFGSSYNEQFF. CDR3 DNA sequence: TGCAGCGTTGATTTCGGGAGCTCCTACAATGAGCAGTTCTTC.

This chain connects TRBV18 to TRBJ2-7; no definite D call. V lost 3 bases to trimming and J lost 1 base, with 7 bases between them. This CDR3 is built from 13 residues. Germline CDR1 KGHSH, CDR2 LQKENI. CDR3 residues: CASSPGRSYEQYF. The DNA for the CDR3 is TGTGCCAGCTCACCGGGTAGGTCCTACGAGCAGTACTTC.